The 6 T cell receptor beta chains given below trace back to one sample, sequenced in a study of Graves' ophthalmopathy and Graves' hyperthyroidism. Transcripts of RNA were the source for amplifying TCR beta CDR3 regions. The authors performed first-round RT-PCR with HTBI primers and then a second-round multiplex PCR. One entry per CDR3 protein results from TCRdb running MiXCR on the multiplex PCR reads. In the table there are about 200,000 distinct CDR3 sequences, around 30% of which are singletons. Material: peripheral blood. Receptor source: a man in his fifties with Graves' ophthalmopathy.

In regard to this clonotype: Just one base apart from a much larger clone, this may be a read error. The rearrangement uses TRBV12-3 or TRBV12-4 and TRBJ2-7; D possibly corresponds to TRBD1 (6 bases). Trimming removed 5 bases from V and 0 bases from J, with 8 bases in between. The CDR3 has 13 amino acids. CDR3 coding DNA: TGTGCCAGCAGTGGACAGACCTCCTACGAGCAGTACTTC. It translates to CASSGQTSYEQYF.

There are many counts of this clonotype. The V and J genes are TRBV28 and TRBJ1-1, with D unclear. Trimming took 6 bases from V and 1 from J, leaving 3 bases between them. The CDR3 contains 11 residues. Germline V CDR1 and CDR2: MDHEN, SYDVKM. CDR3 sequence: CASSQNTEAFF. Written as DNA, the CDR3 is TGTGCCAGCAGCCAGAACACTGAAGCTTTCTTT.

At least ten counts were recorded for this clonotype. The J gene is TRBJ2-7, the V gene TRBV6-1; 11 nucleotides line up with TRBD2. The ends lost 5 bases at V and 2 bases at J; junction bases unmatched: 5. CDR1 and CDR2 from the germline V gene are MNHNS and SASEGT. The CDR3 is 15 residues long. Here the CDR3 reads CASSPGLAGTYEQYF. The CDR3 DNA sequence: TGTGCCAGCAGTCCCGGACTAGCGGGTACCTACGAGCAGTACTTC.

In this sample, this clonotype turned up many times. The chain joins TRBV12-3 or TRBV12-4 to TRBJ2-5; D remains ambiguous. The V gene lost 6 bases and the J gene lost 1 base, with 15 bases spanning the gap. The CDR3 is 15 residues long. As DNA, the CDR3 is TGTGCCAGCAGCTCGCGCCGGCCCGGCCAAGAGACCCAGTACTTC. As protein: CASSSRRPGQETQYF.

CDR3 amino acids: CASSLGIGGIPQETQYF. The CDR3 coding sequence is TGTGCCAGCAGCTTGGGGATTGGGGGGATTCCCCAAGAGACCCAGTACTTC. The chain employs TRBV7-3 and TRBJ2-5, with D perhaps matching TRBD2 (6 bases). Trimming took 3 bases from V and 1 from J, leaving 18 bases between them. CDR3 length equals 17 residues. Germline CDR1 is SGHTA and CDR2 is FQGTGA.

This clonotype has at least ten counts. A clone one base away is much larger, so this may be a read error. This chain uses TRBV29-1 with TRBJ1-1; tentatively, D is TRBD1 (5 bases). The CDR3 length is 13 residues. Germline lookup yields CDR1 SQVTM and CDR2 ANQGSEA. V was trimmed by 0 bases and J by 1 base, leaving 6 bases between them. CDR3 bases: TGCAGCGTTGAAGAGGGGACGAACACTGAAGCTTTCTTT. Translated, it gives CSVEEGTNTEAFF.